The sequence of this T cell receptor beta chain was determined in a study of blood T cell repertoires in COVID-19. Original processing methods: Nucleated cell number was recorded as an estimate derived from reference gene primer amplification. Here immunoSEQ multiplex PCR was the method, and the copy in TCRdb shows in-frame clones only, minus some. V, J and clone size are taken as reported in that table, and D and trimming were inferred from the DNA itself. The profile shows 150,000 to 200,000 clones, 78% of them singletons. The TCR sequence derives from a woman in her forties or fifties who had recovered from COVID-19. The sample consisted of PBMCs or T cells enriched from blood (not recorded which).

This CDR3 reads CASSQVDRGHEQYF. CDR3 nucleotide sequence: TGTGCCAGCAGCCAAGTGGACAGGGGCCACGAGCAGTACTTC. The chain has TRBV3-1 (or the pseudogene TRBV3-2) and TRBJ2-7; 9 nucleotides align to TRBD1. The CDR3 contains 14 residues. The V segment lost 1 base and the J segment 5 bases; nucleotides outside the gene matches: 3. CDR1 LGHDT and CDR2 YNNKEL come from the germline V gene (reference sequence).